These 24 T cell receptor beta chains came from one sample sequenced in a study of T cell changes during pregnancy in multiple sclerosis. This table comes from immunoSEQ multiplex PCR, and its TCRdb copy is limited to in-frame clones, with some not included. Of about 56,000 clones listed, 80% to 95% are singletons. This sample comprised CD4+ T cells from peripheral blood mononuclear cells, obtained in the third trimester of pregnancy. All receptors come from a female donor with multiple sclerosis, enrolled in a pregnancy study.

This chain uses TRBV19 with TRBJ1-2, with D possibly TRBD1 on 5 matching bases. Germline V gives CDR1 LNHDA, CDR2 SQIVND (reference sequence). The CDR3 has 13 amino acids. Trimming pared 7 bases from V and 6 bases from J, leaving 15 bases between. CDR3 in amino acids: CASNTFGGNGYTF. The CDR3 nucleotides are TGTGCCAGTAACACATTTGGGGGGAATGGCTACACCTTC.

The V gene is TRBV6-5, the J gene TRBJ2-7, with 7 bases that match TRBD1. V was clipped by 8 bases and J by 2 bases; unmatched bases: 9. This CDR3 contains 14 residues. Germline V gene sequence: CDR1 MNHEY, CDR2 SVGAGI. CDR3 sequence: CASHPPGQTYEQYF. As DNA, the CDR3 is TGTGCCAGCCATCCTCCGGGACAGACCTACGAGCAGTACTTC.

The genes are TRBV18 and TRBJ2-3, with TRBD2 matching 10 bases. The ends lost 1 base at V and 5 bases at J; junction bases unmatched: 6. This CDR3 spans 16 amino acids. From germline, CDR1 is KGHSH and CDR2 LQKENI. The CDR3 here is CASSPLAGGFGDTQYF. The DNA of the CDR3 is TGTGCCAGCTCACCACTAGCGGGGGGTTTCGGAGATACGCAGTATTTT.

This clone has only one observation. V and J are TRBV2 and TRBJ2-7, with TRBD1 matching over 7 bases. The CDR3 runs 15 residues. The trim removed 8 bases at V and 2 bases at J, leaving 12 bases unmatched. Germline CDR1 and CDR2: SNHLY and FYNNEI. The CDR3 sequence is CASSSQGQVTYEQYF. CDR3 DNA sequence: TGTGCCAGCTCGTCGCAAGGACAGGTCACCTACGAGCAGTACTTC. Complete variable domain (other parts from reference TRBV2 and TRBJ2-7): EPEVTQTPSHQVTQMGQEVILRCVPISNHLYFYWYRQILGQKVEFLVSFYNNEISEKSEIFDDQFSVERPDGSNFTLKIRSTKLEDSAMYFCASSSQGQVTYEQYFGPGTRLTVT.

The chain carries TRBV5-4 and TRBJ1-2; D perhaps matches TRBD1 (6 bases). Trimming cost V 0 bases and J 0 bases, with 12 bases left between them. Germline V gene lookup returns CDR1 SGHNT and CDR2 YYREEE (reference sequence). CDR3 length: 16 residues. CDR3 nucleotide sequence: TGTGCCAGCAGCTTGGCAGGGGTGCCCCCTAACTATGGCTACACCTTC. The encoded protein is CASSLAGVPPNYGYTF.

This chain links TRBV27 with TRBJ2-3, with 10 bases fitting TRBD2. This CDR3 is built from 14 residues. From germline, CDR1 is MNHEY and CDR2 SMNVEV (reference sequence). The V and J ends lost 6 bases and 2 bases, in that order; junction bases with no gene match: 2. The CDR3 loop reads CASRLAGITDTQYF. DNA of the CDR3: TGTGCCAGCAGACTAGCGGGGATCACAGATACGCAGTATTTT.

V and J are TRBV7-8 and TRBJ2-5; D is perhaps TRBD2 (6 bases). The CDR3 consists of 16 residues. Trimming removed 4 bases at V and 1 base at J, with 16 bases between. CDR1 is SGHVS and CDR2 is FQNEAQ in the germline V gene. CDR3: CASSSTLTRIQETQYF. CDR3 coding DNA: TGTGCCAGCAGCTCCACCTTGACTAGAATCCAAGAGACCCAGTACTTC. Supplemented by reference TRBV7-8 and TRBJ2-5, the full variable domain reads GAGVSQSPRYKVAKRGQDVALRCDPISGHVSLFWYQQALGQGPEFLTYFQNEAQLDKSGLPSDRFFAERPEGSVSTLKIQRTQQEDSAVYLCASSSTLTRIQETQYFGPGTRLLVL.

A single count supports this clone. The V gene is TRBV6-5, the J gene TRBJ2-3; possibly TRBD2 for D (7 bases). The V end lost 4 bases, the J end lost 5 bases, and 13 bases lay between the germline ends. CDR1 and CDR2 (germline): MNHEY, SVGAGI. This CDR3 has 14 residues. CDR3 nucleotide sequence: TGTGCCAGCAGTTCGGGGGGCTTGAGAGATACGCAGTATTTT. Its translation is CASSSGGLRDTQYF.

The CDR3, as DNA: TGCGCCAGCAGCCGGGGACAGAACACTGAAGCTTTCTTT. It specifies CASSRGQNTEAFF. This chain uses TRBV5-1 with TRBJ1-1; D possibly corresponds to TRBD1 (6 bases). The CDR3 extends over 13 amino acids. Germline CDR1 is SGHRS and CDR2 is YFSETQ. Trimming removed 4 bases from V and 1 base from J, with 8 bases in between.

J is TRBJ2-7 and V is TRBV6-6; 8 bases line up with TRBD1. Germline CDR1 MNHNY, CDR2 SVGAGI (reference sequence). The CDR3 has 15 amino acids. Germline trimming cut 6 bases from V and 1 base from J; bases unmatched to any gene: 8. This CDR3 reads CASRRQGAHSYEQYF. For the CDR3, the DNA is TGTGCCAGCAGGCGGCAGGGGGCCCATTCCTACGAGCAGTACTTC.

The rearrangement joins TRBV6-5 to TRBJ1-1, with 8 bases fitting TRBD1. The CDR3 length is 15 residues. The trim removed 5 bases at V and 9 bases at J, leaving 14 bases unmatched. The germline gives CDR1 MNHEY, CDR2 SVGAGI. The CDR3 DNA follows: TGTGCCAGCAGTCTTTCGGACAGGGCGATAATTAAAGCTTTCTTT. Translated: CASSLSDRAIIKAFF.

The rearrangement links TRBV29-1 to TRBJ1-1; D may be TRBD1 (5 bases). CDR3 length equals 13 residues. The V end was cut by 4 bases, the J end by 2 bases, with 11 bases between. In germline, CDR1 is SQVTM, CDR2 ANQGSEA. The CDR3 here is CSVVQGVNTEAFF. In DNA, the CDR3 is TGCAGCGTTGTCCAAGGGGTTAACACTGAAGCTTTCTTT.

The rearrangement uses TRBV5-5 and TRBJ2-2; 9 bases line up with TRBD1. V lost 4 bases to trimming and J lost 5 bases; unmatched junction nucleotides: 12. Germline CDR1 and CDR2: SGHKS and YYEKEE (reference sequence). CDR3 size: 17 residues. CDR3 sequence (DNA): TGTGCCAGCAGCAAGGGATCGGGACAGGGTGGGACCGGGGAGCTGTTTTTT. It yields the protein CASSKGSGQGGTGELFF.

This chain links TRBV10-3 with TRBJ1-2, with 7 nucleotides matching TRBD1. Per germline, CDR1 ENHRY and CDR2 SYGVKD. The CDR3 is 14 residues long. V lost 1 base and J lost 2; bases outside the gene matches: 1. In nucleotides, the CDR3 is TGTGCCATCAGTGAGTTGGGACAGAACTATGGCTACACCTTC. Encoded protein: CAISELGQNYGYTF.

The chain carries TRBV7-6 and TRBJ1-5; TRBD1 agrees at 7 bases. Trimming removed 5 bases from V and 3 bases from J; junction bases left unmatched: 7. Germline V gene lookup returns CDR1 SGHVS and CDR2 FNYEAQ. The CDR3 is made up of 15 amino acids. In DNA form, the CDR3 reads TGTGCCAGCAGCCGCGCGACAGGGAACAATCAGCCCCAGCATTTT. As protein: CASSRATGNNQPQHF.

The CDR3 nucleotides read TGTGCCAGCAGGGTGGGAGGGAGCCAGTACTTC. Its protein product is CASRVGGSQYF. J is TRBJ2-5 and V is TRBV2, with TRBD2 matching over 7 bases. The V gene end was trimmed by 6 bases and the J gene end by 10 bases; junction bases not matched to a gene: 5. The CDR3 totals 11 residues. The germline CDR1 and CDR2 sequences are SNHLY and FYNNEI.

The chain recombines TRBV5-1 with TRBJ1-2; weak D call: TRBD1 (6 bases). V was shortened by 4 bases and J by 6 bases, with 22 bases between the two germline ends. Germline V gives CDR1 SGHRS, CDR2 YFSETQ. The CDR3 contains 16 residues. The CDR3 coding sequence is TGCGCCAGCAGCCCCGGGTGGGGGCAACTCTTTAATGGCTACACCTTC. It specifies CASSPGWGQLFNGYTF.

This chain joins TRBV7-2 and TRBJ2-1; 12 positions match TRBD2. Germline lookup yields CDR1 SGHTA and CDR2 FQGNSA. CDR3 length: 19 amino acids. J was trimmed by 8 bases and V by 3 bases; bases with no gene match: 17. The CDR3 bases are TGTGCCAGCAGCTTCCCGAACCCCAGACTAGCGGGGGAAACGGATGAGCAGTTCTTC. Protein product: CASSFPNPRLAGETDEQFF.

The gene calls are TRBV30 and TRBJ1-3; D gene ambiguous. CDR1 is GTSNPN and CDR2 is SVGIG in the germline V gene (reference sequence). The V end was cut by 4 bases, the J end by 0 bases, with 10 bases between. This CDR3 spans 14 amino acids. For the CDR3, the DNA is TGTGCCTGGACCAGAGACTACTCTGGAAACACCATATATTTT. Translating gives CAWTRDYSGNTIYF.

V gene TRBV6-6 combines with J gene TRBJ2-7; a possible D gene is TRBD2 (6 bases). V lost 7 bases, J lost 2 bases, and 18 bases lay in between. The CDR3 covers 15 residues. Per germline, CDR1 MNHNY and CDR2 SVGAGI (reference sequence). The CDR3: CASIKAGAETYEQYF. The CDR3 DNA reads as TGTGCCAGCATCAAAGCGGGCGCAGAAACCTACGAGCAGTACTTC.

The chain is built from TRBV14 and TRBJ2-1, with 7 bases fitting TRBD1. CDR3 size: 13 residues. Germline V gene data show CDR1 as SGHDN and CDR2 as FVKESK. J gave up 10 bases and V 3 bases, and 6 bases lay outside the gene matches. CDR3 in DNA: TGTGCCAGCAGCCAGAGAGACAGGGCCGAGCAGTTCTTC. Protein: CASSQRDRAEQFF.

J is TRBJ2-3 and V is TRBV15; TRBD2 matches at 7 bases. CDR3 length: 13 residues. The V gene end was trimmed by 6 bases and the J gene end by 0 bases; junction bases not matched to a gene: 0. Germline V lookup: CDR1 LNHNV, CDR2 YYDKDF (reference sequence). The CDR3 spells CATRRGSTDTQYF. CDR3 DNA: TGTGCCACCAGGCGGGGGAGCACAGATACGCAGTATTTT.

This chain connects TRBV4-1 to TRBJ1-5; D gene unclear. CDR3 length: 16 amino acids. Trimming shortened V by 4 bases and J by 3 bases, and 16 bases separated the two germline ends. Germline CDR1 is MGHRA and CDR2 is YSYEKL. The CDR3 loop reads CASSPLVGSLNQPQHF. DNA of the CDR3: TGCGCCAGCAGCCCGTTAGTCGGGAGCCTCAATCAGCCCCAGCATTTT.

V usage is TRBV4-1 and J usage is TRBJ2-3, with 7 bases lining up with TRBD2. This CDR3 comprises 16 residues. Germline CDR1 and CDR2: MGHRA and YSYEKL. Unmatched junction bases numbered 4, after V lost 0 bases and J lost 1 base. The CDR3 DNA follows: TGCGCCAGCAGCCAAGAATGGGGGGGTGGCACAGATACGCAGTATTTT. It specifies CASSQEWGGGTDTQYF.